This T cell receptor beta chain stems from a study of blood T cell dynamics during melanoma immunotherapy. The protocol was immunoSEQ multiplex PCR, while the TCRdb copy is restricted to in-frame clones and leaves out a portion. The sample has over 5,500 clones, 70% to 90% seen once; the top ten hold 33%. The length of the CDR3 is 15 residues. The germline V gene encodes CDR1 SGHTA and CDR2 FQGTGA. The J segment lost 8 bases and the V segment lost 0 bases, leaving 9 bases of the junction unmatched. Regarding time point: week 3, after first cycle of checkpoint inhibitor. This TCR derives from a human donor with melanoma. Some clones in this sample may be carry-over from other donors' samples. The chain joins TRBV7-3 to TRBJ1-1; the match to TRBD1 covers 7 bases. The source was blood, collected from a patient treated with checkpoint blockade. CDR3 sequence reads: CASSLTLTGVGEAFF. The DNA for the CDR3 is TGTGCCAGCAGCTTAACCCTTACAGGGGTGGGGGAAGCTTTCTTT.